This T cell receptor (beta chain) is from a study of T-cell reconstitution after alpha-beta-depleted transplantation in children. This clonotype turned up a few times. TCRbeta library preparation incorporated unique molecular identifiers. TCRdb recomputed calls from the PCR reads with MiXCR, one row per CDR3 protein. The sample holds hundreds of thousands of distinct CDR3 sequences, over 10% seen once. The germline CDR1 and CDR2 sequences are ENHRY and SYGVKD. This CDR3 is built from 15 residues. V was trimmed by 3 bases and J by 4 bases, leaving 14 bases between them. This specimen was PBMCs, mostly from graft donor cells, taken 360 days after TCRalphabeta/CD19-depleted stem cell transplant. V usage is TRBV10-3 and J usage is TRBJ2-3, with D tentatively TRBD2 (5 bases). The receptor was isolated from a male patient between 10 and 17 years old who had a stem cell transplant for acute myeloid leukemia, so the T cells may come from the graft donor. DNA for the CDR3: TGTGCCATCAGTGAACAAACCCCCGGGGCAGATACGCAGTATTTT. This codes for CAISEQTPGADTQYF.